The 27 T cell receptor beta chains reported below all come from one sample, sequenced in a study of blood T cell repertoires in COVID-19. The table came from immunoSEQ multiplex PCR; TCRdb's copy has only in-frame clones and leaves some out. The sample has around 260,000 clones, approximately 91% seen once. The sample comprised peripheral blood. Receptor source: a human donor in a cohort sampled during active COVID-19.

V and J are TRBV5-1 and TRBJ1-5, with 9 bases that match TRBD1. Trimming removed 0 bases from V and 6 bases from J; junction bases left unmatched: 4. The CDR3 sequence is 15 residues long. Germline CDR1 SGHRS, CDR2 YFSETQ. CDR3 nucleotide sequence: TGCGCCAGCAGCTTGGGGGACAGGGCGCGTCAGCCCCAGCATTTT. Amino acids: CASSLGDRARQPQHF. Based on the CDR3 plus reference TRBV5-1 and TRBJ1-5, the full variable domain is KAGVTQTPRYLIKTRGQQVTLSCSPISGHRSVSWYQQTPGQGLQFLFEYFSETQRNKGNFPGRFSGRQFSNSRSEMNVSTLELGDSALYLCASSLGDRARQPQHFGDGTRLSIL.

This chain uses TRBV7-8 with TRBJ2-1, with 9 bases matching TRBD1. Trimming took 5 bases from V and 12 from J; bases not matched to a gene: 11. This CDR3 has 14 amino acids. CDR1 is SGHVS, CDR2 FQNEAQ, per germline. The CDR3 DNA is TGTGCCAGCAGCAAACAACGACAGGGGGTTGGGCAGTTCTTC. It encodes CASSKQRQGVGQFF.

This rearrangement joins TRBV7-2 to TRBJ2-7; D is uncertain. Trimming cost V 4 bases and J 4 bases, with 5 bases left between them. The CDR3 loop spans 11 amino acids. CDR1 SGHTA and CDR2 FQGNSA come from the germline V gene. CDR3 bases: TGTGCCAGCAGCTCTAAATACGAGCAGTACTTC. Translation: CASSSKYEQYF.

This CDR3 is CASRFTNTGELFF. The CDR3 region has the DNA TGTGCCAGCAGGTTCACTAACACCGGGGAGCTGTTTTTT. The gene calls are TRBV7-2 and TRBJ2-2, with unresolved D. Germline loops: CDR1 SGHTA, CDR2 FQGNSA. V was trimmed by 6 bases and J by 2 bases, leaving 7 bases between them. This CDR3 is built from 13 residues.

The rearrangement links TRBV7-3 to TRBJ2-3; 9 bases line up with TRBD2. Germline V gene lookup returns CDR1 SGHTA and CDR2 FQGTGA. CDR3 length: 15 residues. V dropped 5 bases and J dropped 2; count of bases not matched to a gene: 5. In DNA form, the CDR3 reads TGTGCCAGCAGCCTAGCGGGAACGGACACAGATACGCAGTATTTT. It codes for CASSLAGTDTDTQYF.

This chain links TRBV5-1 with TRBJ1-3; no firm D call. In germline, CDR1 is SGHRS, CDR2 YFSETQ. This CDR3 has 16 amino acids. Trimming cost V 0 bases and J 0 bases, with 10 bases left between them. The CDR3 here is CASSLDVTGSGNTIYF. The DNA of the CDR3 is TGCGCCAGCAGCTTGGATGTCACCGGCTCTGGAAACACCATATATTTT.

The rearrangement uses TRBV7-2 and TRBJ1-1; maybe TRBD1 (5 bases). The ends were cut back, 4 bases at V and 5 bases at J, with 14 bases in the middle. Germline V gives CDR1 SGHTA, CDR2 FQGNSA. CDR3 length: 14 amino acids. The CDR3 DNA follows: TGTGCCAGCAGCTACGCGGGGCTTGGGACTGAAGCTTTCTTT. This sequence encodes CASSYAGLGTEAFF.

The gene calls are TRBV6-1 and TRBJ1-5; D remains unclear. The V gene lost 2 bases and the J gene lost 2 bases, with 7 bases spanning the gap. Germline CDR1 is MNHNS and CDR2 is SASEGT. This CDR3 has 14 residues. CDR3 sequence: CASSERRGNQPQHF. DNA for the CDR3: TGTGCCAGCAGTGAAAGGAGGGGCAATCAGCCCCAGCATTTT.

This chain links TRBV6-1 with TRBJ2-7; 7 bases line up with TRBD1. CDR1 is MNHNS and CDR2 is SASEGT in the germline V gene. V lost 1 base and J lost 6; bases outside the gene matches: 3. This CDR3 has 13 amino acids. The CDR3 DNA sequence: TGTGCCAGCAGTGAAGAGTACAGGGGCGAGCAGTACTTC. Its protein product is CASSEEYRGEQYF.

The genes are TRBV19 and TRBJ1-6; possible D gene TRBD1, 5 bases. V was clipped by 7 bases and J by 9 bases, with 16 bases between them. The CDR3 spans 14 residues. Germline loops: CDR1 LNHDA, CDR2 SQIVND (reference sequence). CDR3 nucleotide sequence: TGTGCCAGTACCGACCCAAGGGGTTCTTCACCCCTCCACTTT. Its translation: CASTDPRGSSPLHF.

The genes are TRBV19 and TRBJ1-4, with D possibly being TRBD1 (5 bases). Trimming pared 6 bases from V and 5 bases from J, leaving 10 bases between. This CDR3 has 13 amino acids. Germline CDR1 LNHDA, CDR2 SQIVND (reference sequence). The CDR3 DNA follows: TGTGCCAGTAGCCGTGGGGGGAATGAAAAACTGTTTTTT. Translated, it gives CASSRGGNEKLFF.

This sequence joins TRBV7-2 and TRBJ2-3; 8 bases are shared with TRBD1. The V gene's germline CDR1 is SGHTA and CDR2 FQGNSA. This CDR3 is 13 amino acids long. Trimming removed 4 bases from V and 6 bases from J; junction bases left unmatched: 3. The CDR3 spells CASSSDRADTQYF. DNA for the CDR3: TGTGCCAGCAGCTCGGACAGGGCGGATACGCAGTATTTT.

The chain joins TRBV30 to TRBJ2-7; possibly TRBD1 for D (5 bases). CDR1 and CDR2 from the germline V gene are GTSNPN and SVGIG (reference sequence). CDR3 size: 13 residues. Between the trimmed V and J ends, which lost 3 bases and 4 bases, there was a span of 13 bases. The CDR3: CAWSWGPQYEQYF. Here the CDR3 DNA reads TGTGCCTGGAGCTGGGGCCCGCAGTACGAGCAGTACTTC.

The V and J genes are TRBV5-1 and TRBJ2-5; D is uncertain. Trimming removed 2 bases from V and 1 base from J, with 9 bases in between. Germline V CDR1 and CDR2: SGHRS, YFSETQ. The CDR3 sequence is 14 residues long. CDR3 protein: CASSLQYPQETQYF. The CDR3 DNA is TGCGCCAGCAGCTTACAGTATCCCCAAGAGACCCAGTACTTC.

This clone has just a few counts. The chain carries TRBV2 and TRBJ2-7; 13 positions match TRBD2. V dropped 7 bases and J dropped 3; count of bases not matched to a gene: 6. The length of the CDR3 is 15 residues. Germline CDR1 reads SNHLY; CDR2 reads FYNNEI. CDR3 region: CASNVGLAGIYEQYF. CDR3 nucleotide sequence: TGTGCCAGCAACGTGGGACTAGCGGGAATCTACGAGCAGTACTTC.

The J gene is TRBJ1-5, the V gene TRBV2; TRBD1 aligns across 7 bases. This CDR3 spans 12 amino acids. With V trimmed by 7 bases and J by 8 bases, 5 bases remained unmatched. Per the germline V gene, CDR1 is SNHLY and CDR2 is FYNNEI. This chain's CDR3 is CASTGGGKPQHF. CDR3 nucleotide sequence: TGTGCCAGCACCGGAGGGGGCAAGCCCCAGCATTTT.

This clone appeared once. The J gene is TRBJ1-1, the V gene TRBV19, with D perhaps TRBD1 (6 bases). V was cut by 8 bases and J by 5 bases, with 12 bases left in between. This CDR3 is 12 amino acids long. Per the germline V gene, CDR1 is LNHDA and CDR2 is SQIVND (reference sequence). CDR3 residues: CASAQGKTEAFF. As DNA, the CDR3 is TGTGCCAGTGCACAGGGAAAGACTGAAGCTTTCTTT.

The chain links TRBV4-3 to TRBJ1-4, with D possibly matching TRBD1 (6 bases). Germline CDR1 and CDR2: LGHNA and YSLEER. Trimming took 3 bases from V and 3 from J, leaving 17 bases between them. CDR3 length equals 17 residues. The CDR3 is CASSHLYRDKANEKLFF. The CDR3 DNA reads as TGCGCCAGCAGCCACCTTTACAGGGATAAAGCTAATGAAAAACTGTTTTTT.

The chain joins TRBV6-5 to TRBJ2-1; 12 bases are a match to TRBD2. This CDR3 spans 15 amino acids. The J segment lost 7 bases and the V segment lost 6 bases, leaving 7 bases of the junction unmatched. The germline gives CDR1 MNHEY, CDR2 SVGAGI. The CDR3 here is CASSLAGGPINEQFF. CDR3 sequence (DNA): TGTGCCAGCAGCCTAGCGGGAGGGCCGATTAATGAGCAGTTCTTC.

The gene calls are TRBV7-2 and TRBJ1-1; possible D gene TRBD1, 5 bases. The ends were cut back, 7 bases at V and 6 bases at J, with 9 bases in the middle. Germline CDR1 reads SGHTA; CDR2 reads FQGNSA. The CDR3 length is 11 residues. The CDR3 loop reads CASTGGAEAFF. The CDR3 coding sequence is TGTGCCAGCACCGGGGGTGCTGAAGCTTTCTTT.

This sequence joins TRBV4-3 and TRBJ2-7; TRBD1 aligns across 11 bases. The V gene's germline CDR1 is LGHNA and CDR2 YSLEER. Trimming took 3 bases from V and 4 from J; bases not matched to a gene: 14. The CDR3 extends over 18 amino acids. For the CDR3, the DNA is TGCGCCAGCAGCCAGCACCGGGACAGGGGGGTTATTATGTACGAGCAGTACTTC. This gives the protein CASSQHRDRGVIMYEQYF.

The V gene is TRBV7-6, the J gene TRBJ2-7; D gene uncertain. The CDR3 spans 14 residues. The germline V and J ends were trimmed by 2 bases and 1 base, with 9 bases remaining between them. Germline loops: CDR1 SGHVS, CDR2 FNYEAQ. In DNA, the CDR3 is TGTGCCAGCAGCTTATTGGTCGAGTCCTACGAGCAGTACTTC. Protein product: CASSLLVESYEQYF. The full variable domain, in which reference TRBV7-6 and TRBJ2-7 provide the parts outside the CDR3, is GAGVSQSPRYKVTKRGQDVALRCDPISGHVSLYWYRQALGQGPEFLTYFNYEAQQDKSGLPNDRFSAERPEGSISTLTIQRTEQRDSAMYRCASSLLVESYEQYFGPGTRLTVT.

CDR3 loop: CASSYSQTGVGTEAFF. CDR3 bases: TGTGCCAGCAGTTACTCCCAGACAGGGGTTGGGACTGAAGCTTTCTTT. The rearrangement joins TRBV6-2 or TRBV6-3 to TRBJ1-1; 8 bases match TRBD1. The CDR3 length is 16 residues. In germline, CDR1 is MNHEY, CDR2 SVGEGT. V gave up 0 bases and J gave up 5 bases; unmatched junction bases: 8.

The chain carries TRBV5-8 and TRBJ1-3; 7 nucleotides agree with TRBD1. The CDR3 covers 15 residues. With 4 bases clipped from V and 0 bases from J, the junction kept 4 bases outside the gene matches. The germline V gene encodes CDR1 SGHTS and CDR2 YDEGEE. CDR3 DNA: TGTGCCAGCAGCCGACAGGGCGACTCTGGAAACACCATATATTTT. It translates to CASSRQGDSGNTIYF.

This chain connects TRBV5-1 to TRBJ1-1; D is ambiguous. Per the germline V gene, CDR1 is SGHRS and CDR2 is YFSETQ. The CDR3 runs to 16 residues. Between the trimmed V and J ends, which lost 4 bases and 4 bases, there was a span of 20 bases. As DNA, the CDR3 is TGCGCCAGCAGCCTAAGACCGAACCAGGAGGTCACTGAAGCTTTCTTT. This gives the protein CASSLRPNQEVTEAFF.

The chain employs TRBV11-2 and TRBJ2-1; D uncertain. V was shortened by 5 bases and J by 0 bases, with 11 bases between the two germline ends. CDR3 size: 15 residues. In germline, CDR1 is SGHAT, CDR2 FQNNGV. CDR3: CASSMERSSYNEQFF. Written as DNA, the CDR3 is TGTGCCAGCAGCATGGAGAGGAGCTCCTACAATGAGCAGTTCTTC.

The chain carries TRBV29-1 and TRBJ2-5; D unclear. The CDR3 has 10 residues. V was pared by 4 bases and J by 3 bases, with 3 bases between. Germline V lookup: CDR1 SQVTM, CDR2 ANQGSEA. DNA for the CDR3: TGCAGCGTTGCGGAAGAGACCCAGTACTTC. The encoded protein is CSVAEETQYF.